The TCR beta chain under discussion was sequenced for a study of somatic mutations in cytotoxic T cells in rheumatoid arthritis. A remark on this clone: Antigen: not known.

The repertoire was sequenced with immunoSEQ multiplex PCR; TCRdb's copy has only in-frame clones and lacks some. The sample carries under 20,000 clones, approximately 81% recorded once. CDR1 is SQVTM, CDR2 ANQGSEA, per germline. Trimming cost V 1 base and J 5 bases; bases outside gene matches: 15. The length of the CDR3 is 18 residues. Study results and caveats: Compared with age-matched healthy controls, rheumatoid arthritis patients did not differ significantly in CD8+ T-cell clonality.

This clonotype was obtained from a woman between 40 and 55 years old with rheumatoid arthritis. Material for sequencing was CD8+ T cells sorted from blood. The rearrangement links TRBV29-1 to TRBJ2-1; 9 nucleotides match TRBD2. CDR3 coding DNA: TGCAGCGTTGAAGTAGCGGGGGCGGGCCTAGCGGGGAACAATGAGCAGTTCTTC. It codes for CSVEVAGAGLAGNNEQFF.